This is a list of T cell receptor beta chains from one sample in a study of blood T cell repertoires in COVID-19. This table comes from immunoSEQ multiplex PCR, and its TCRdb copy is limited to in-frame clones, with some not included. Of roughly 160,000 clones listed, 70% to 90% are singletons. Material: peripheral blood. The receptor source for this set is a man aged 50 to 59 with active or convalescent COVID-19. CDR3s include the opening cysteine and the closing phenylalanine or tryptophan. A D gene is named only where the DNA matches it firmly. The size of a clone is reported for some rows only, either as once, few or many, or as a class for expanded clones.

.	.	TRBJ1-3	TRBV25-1	CASSEGTWSGNTIYF	TGTGCCAGCAGTGAAGGTACATGGTCTGGAAACACCATATATTTT
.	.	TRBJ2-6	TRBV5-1	CASSLESAGANVLTF	TGCGCCAGCAGCTTGGAGAGTGCTGGGGCCAACGTCCTGACTTTC
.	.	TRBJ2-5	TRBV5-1	CASSFLGGEETQYF	TGCGCCAGCAGCTTTTTAGGGGGTGAAGAGACCCAGTACTTC
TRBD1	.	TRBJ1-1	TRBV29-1	CSVKGQGTISEAFF	TGCAGCGTGAAAGGACAGGGGACAATTTCTGAAGCTTTCTTT
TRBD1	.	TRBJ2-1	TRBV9	CASSGQGYEQFF	TGTGCCAGCAGTGGACAGGGGTATGAGCAGTTCTTC
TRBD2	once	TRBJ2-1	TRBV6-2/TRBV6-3	CASSSAPGLAGRTTYEQFF	TGTGCCAGCAGTTCCGCTCCGGGACTAGCGGGCCGAACAACCTATGAGCAGTTCTTC
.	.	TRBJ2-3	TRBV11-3	CASSFPKQDFTDTQYF	TGTGCCAGCAGCTTCCCAAAACAAGATTTCACAGATACGCAGTATTTT
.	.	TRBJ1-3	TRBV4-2	CASSLQALSGNTIYF	TGTGCCAGCAGCCTCCAGGCGCTCTCTGGAAACACCATATATTTT
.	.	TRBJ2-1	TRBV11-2	CASSPGIGRSSYNEQFF	TGTGCCAGCAGCCCCGGGATAGGAAGAAGCTCCTACAATGAGCAGTTCTTC
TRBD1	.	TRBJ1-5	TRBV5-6	CASSYRGLNQPQHF	TGTGCCAGCAGCTACAGGGGCTTAAATCAGCCCCAGCATTTT
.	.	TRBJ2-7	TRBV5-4	CASSGRDFTYEQYF	TGTGCCAGCAGCGGAAGGGACTTCACCTACGAGCAGTACTTC
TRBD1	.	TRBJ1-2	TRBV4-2	CASSQERQGGYGYTF	TGTGCCAGCAGCCAGGAAAGACAGGGTGGCTATGGCTACACCTTC
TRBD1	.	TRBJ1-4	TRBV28	CASRLTGGGSEKLFF	TGTGCCAGCAGACTAACAGGGGGCGGGAGTGAAAAACTGTTTTTT
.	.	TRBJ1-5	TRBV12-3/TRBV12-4	CASSLGLTKPQHF	TGTGCCAGCAGTTTAGGGTTGACTAAGCCCCAGCATTTT
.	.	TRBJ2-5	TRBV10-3	CAITQSSGETQYF	TGTGCCATCACCCAGTCGTCCGGGGAGACCCAGTACTTC
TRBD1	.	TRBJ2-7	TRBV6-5	CASSYYRQGSHEQYF	TGTGCCAGCAGTTACTACCGACAGGGGTCCCACGAGCAGTACTTC
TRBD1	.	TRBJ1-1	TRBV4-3	CASSQETGRPEAFF	TGCGCCAGCAGCCAGGAGACAGGGAGGCCTGAAGCTTTCTTT
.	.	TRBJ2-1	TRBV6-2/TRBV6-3	CASSYLNEQFF	TGTGCCAGCAGTTACCTCAATGAGCAGTTCTTC
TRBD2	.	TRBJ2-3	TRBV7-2	CASRLSRTSGSHNTQYF	TGTGCCAGCAGGCTAAGTCGGACTAGCGGGAGTCATAATACGCAGTATTTT
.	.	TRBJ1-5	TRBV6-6	CASSPTWGRRLANQPQHF	TGTGCCAGCAGTCCTACTTGGGGGCGAAGACTAGCTAATCAGCCCCAGCATTTT
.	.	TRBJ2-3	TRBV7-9	CASSSNRGGKPTDTQYF	TGTGCCAGCAGCTCCAACAGGGGCGGGAAACCTACAGATACGCAGTATTTT
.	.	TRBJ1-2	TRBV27	CASTGRGIYGYTF	TGTGCCAGCACCGGACGGGGAATCTATGGCTACACCTTC
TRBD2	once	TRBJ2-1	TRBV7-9	CASSLPGGDEANEQFF	TGTGCCAGCAGCCTTCCCGGGGGGGACGAAGCCAATGAGCAGTTCTTC
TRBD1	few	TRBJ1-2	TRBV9	CASTIRQGYGYTF	TGTGCCAGCACCATACGACAGGGTTATGGCTACACCTTC
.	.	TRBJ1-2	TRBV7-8	CASSLFDSSDGYTF	TGTGCCAGCAGCTTATTCGACAGCTCGGATGGCTACACCTTC
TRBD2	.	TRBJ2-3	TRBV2	CASSEGLVNTQYF	TGTGCCAGCAGTGAGGGACTAGTGAATACGCAGTATTTT
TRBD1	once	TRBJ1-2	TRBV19	CASSTGTGQMRYTF	TGTGCCAGTAGTACCGGGACAGGGCAAATGCGCTACACCTTC
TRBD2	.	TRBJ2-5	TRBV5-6	CASSSRLAGDETQYF	TGTGCCAGCAGCTCGCGTCTAGCGGGAGACGAGACCCAGTACTTC
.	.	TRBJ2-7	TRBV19	CASTKRNSYEQYF	TGTGCCAGTACTAAACGTAACTCCTACGAGCAGTACTTC
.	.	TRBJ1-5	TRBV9	CASSPEAAYNQPQHF	TGTGCCAGCAGCCCAGAGGCAGCCTACAATCAGCCCCAGCATTTT
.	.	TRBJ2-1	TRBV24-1	CATGERYNEQFF	TGTGCCACAGGGGAAAGATACAATGAGCAGTTCTTC
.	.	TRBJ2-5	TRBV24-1	CATSAPSGAQETQYF	TGTGCCACCAGTGCTCCGTCTGGGGCTCAAGAGACCCAGTACTTC
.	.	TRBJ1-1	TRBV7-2	CASSSRVGPEAFF	TGTGCCAGCAGCTCACGGGTGGGGCCTGAAGCTTTCTTT
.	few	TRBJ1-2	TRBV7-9	CASRPILKADYGYTF	TGTGCCAGCAGACCAATACTAAAGGCCGACTATGGCTACACCTTC
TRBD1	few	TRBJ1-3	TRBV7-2	CASSFGRGTGNTIYF	TGTGCCAGCAGCTTCGGCAGGGGGACTGGAAACACCATATATTTT
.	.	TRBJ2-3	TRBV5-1	CASSPPLTDTQYF	TGCGCCAGCAGCCCCCCGCTAACAGATACGCAGTATTTT
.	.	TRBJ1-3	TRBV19	CASSIQTAARGNTIYF	TGTGCCAGTAGTATTCAAACAGCGGCTCGTGGAAACACCATATATTTT
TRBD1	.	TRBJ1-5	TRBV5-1	CASSDQGGNQPQHF	TGCGCCAGCAGCGATCAGGGGGGCAATCAGCCCCAGCATTTT
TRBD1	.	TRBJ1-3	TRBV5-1	CASSWATGGSGSGNTIYF	TGCGCCAGCAGCTGGGCAACAGGGGGCAGCGGCTCTGGAAACACCATATATTTT
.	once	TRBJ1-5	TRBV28	CASSSAPGMSNQPQHF	TGTGCCAGCAGCTCCGCCCCGGGGATGAGCAATCAGCCCCAGCATTTT
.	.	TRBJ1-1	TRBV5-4	CASSLGGNTEAFF	TGTGCCAGCAGCTTGGGAGGGAACACTGAAGCTTTCTTT
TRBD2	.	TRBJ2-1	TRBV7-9	CASSLSGRRYEQFF	TGTGCCAGCAGCTTAAGCGGGAGGCGTTATGAGCAGTTCTTC
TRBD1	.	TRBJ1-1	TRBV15	CATSRATGSITEAFF	TGTGCCACCAGCAGAGCGACAGGGTCCATTACTGAAGCTTTCTTT
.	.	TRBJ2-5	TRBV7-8	CASSLEGAIAKETQYF	TGTGCCAGCAGCTTAGAAGGGGCAATTGCGAAAGAGACCCAGTACTTC
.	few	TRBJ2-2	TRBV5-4	CASSLSLYAQLFF	TGTGCCAGCAGCTTGTCCCTATACGCTCAGCTGTTTTTT
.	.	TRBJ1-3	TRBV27	CASRDSGGNTIYF	TGTGCCAGCCGCGACAGTGGTGGAAACACCATATATTTT